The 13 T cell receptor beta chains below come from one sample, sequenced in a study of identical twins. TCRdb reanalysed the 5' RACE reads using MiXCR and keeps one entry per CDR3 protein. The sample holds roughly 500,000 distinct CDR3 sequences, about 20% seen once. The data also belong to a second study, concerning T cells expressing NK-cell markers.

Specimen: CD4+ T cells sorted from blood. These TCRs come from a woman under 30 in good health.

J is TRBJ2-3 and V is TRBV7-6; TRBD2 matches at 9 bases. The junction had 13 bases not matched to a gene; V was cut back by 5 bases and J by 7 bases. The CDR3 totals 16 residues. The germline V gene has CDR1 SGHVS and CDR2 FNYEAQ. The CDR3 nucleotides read TGTGCCAGCAGCCCAATGTCCGGGACTAGCACGAATACGCAGTATTTT. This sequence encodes CASSPMSGTSTNTQYF.

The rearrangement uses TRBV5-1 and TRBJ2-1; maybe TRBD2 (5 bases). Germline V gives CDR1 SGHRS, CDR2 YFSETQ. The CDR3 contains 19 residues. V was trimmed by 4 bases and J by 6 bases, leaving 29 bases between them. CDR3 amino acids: CASSRLPPSLSGGINEQFF. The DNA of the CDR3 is TGCGCCAGCAGCCGTTTACCCCCCAGCCTAAGCGGAGGAATCAATGAGCAGTTCTTC.

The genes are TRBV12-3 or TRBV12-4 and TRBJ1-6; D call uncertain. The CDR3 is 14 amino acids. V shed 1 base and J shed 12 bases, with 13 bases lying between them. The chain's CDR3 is CASSLEGRGVPLHF. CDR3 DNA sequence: TGTGCCAGCAGTTTAGAGGGCCGGGGAGTACCCCTCCACTTT.

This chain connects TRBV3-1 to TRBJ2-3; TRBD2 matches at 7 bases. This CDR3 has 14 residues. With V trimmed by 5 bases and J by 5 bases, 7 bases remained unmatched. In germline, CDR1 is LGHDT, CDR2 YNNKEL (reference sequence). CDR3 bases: TGTGCCAGCAGCGCGCGGGGGTTCCTAGATACGCAGTATTTT. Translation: CASSARGFLDTQYF.

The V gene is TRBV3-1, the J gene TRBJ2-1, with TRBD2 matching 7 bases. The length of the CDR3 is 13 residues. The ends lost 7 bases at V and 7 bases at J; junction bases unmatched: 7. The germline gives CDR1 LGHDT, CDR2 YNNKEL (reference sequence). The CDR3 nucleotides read TGTGCCAGCAACTCTGGCGGGGGTAATGAGCAGTTCTTC. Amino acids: CASNSGGGNEQFF.

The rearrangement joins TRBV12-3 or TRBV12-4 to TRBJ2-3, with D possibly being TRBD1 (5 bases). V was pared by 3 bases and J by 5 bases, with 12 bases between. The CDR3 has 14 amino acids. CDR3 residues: CASSFQGPIDTQYF. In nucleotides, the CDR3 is TGTGCCAGCAGTTTCCAGGGCCCCATAGATACGCAGTATTTT.

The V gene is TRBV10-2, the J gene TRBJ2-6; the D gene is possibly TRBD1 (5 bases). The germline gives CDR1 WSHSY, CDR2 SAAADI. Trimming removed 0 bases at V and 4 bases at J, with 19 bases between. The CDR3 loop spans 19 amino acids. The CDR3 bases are TGCGCCAGCAGTGAGTCGATCATCCTTCAGGGTTCAGGGGCCAACGTCCTGACTTTC. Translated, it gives CASSESIILQGSGANVLTF.

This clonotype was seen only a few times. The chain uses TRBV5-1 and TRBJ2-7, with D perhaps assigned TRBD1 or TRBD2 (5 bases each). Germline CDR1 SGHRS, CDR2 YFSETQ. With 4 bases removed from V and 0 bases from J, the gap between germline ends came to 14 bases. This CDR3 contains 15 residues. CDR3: CASSEGPRSSYEQYF. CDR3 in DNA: TGCGCCAGCAGCGAGGGACCGCGAAGCTCCTACGAGCAGTACTTC.

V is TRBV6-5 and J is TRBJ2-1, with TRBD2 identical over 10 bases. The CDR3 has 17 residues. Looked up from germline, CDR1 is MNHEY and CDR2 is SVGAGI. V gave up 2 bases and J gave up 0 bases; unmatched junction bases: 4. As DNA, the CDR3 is TGTGCCAGCAGTTACCCTAGCGGGAGTAACTCCTACAATGAGCAGTTCTTC. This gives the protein CASSYPSGSNSYNEQFF.

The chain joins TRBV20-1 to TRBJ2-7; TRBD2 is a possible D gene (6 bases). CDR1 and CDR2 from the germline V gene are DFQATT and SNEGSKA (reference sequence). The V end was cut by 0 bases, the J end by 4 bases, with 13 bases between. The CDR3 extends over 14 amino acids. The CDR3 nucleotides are TGCAGTGCTAGAGATCAGGCAGGAGGGTACGAGCAGTACTTC. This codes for CSARDQAGGYEQYF.

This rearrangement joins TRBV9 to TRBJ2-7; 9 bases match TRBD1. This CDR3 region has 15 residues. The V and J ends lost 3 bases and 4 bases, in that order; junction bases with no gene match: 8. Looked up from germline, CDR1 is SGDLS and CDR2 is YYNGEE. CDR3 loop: CASSAGTGLLYEQYF. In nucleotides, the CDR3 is TGTGCCAGCAGCGCCGGGACAGGGTTGCTTTACGAGCAGTACTTC.

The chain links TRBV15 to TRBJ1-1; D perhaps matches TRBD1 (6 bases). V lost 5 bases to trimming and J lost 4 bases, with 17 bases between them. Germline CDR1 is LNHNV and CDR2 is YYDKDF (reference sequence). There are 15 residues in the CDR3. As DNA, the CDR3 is TGTGCCACCAGCGCCCGGGAGGGGGAGGGCACTGAAGCTTTCTTT. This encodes CATSAREGEGTEAFF. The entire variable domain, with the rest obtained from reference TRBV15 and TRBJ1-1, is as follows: DAMVIQNPRYQVTQFGKPVTLSCSQTLNHNVMYWYQQKSSQAPKLLFHYYDKDFNNEADTPDNFQSRRPNTSFCFLDIRSPGLGDTAMYLCATSAREGEGTEAFFGQGTRLTVV.

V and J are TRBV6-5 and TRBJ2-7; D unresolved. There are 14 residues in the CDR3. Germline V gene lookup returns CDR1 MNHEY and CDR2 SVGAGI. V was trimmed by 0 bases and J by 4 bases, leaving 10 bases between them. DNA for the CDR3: TGTGCCAGCAGTTACTCCGGCAGCCAGTACGAGCAGTACTTC. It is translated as CASSYSGSQYEQYF.